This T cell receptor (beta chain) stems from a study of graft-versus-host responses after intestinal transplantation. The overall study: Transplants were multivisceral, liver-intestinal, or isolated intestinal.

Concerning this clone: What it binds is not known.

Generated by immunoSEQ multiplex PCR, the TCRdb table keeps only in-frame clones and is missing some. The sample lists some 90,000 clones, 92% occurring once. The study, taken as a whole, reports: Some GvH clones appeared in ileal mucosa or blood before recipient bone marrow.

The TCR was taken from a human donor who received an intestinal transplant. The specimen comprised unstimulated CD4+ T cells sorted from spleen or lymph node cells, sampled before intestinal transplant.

CDR3 nucleotides: TGCAGCGTTGGAGCGGGTGAGACCCAGTACTTC. The encoded protein is CSVGAGETQYF. The J gene is TRBJ2-5, the V gene TRBV29-1, with D possibly matching TRBD2 (6 bases). The CDR3 is made up of 11 amino acids. Germline CDR1 is SQVTM and CDR2 is ANQGSEA. Trimming stripped 4 bases from V and 5 bases from J, with 8 bases between.